These T cell receptor beta chains were read from a single sample in a study of PD-L1 blockade in urothelial cancer. Profiling relied on immunoSEQ multiplex PCR, and the TCRdb table lists in-frame clones only, not all of them. The table records some 30,000 clones, over 60% of them present only once. The source material was PBMCs, sampled around atezolizumab (anti-PD-L1) treatment. These receptors were collected from a man in his sixties or seventies with urothelial cancer. Both conserved end residues are part of each CDR3. The order of the fields is J gene, D gene, V gene, clone size, CDR3 protein, CDR3 DNA. D genes are given only for firm matches. Clone size appears in some rows only: once, few, many, or a class for an expanded clone.

>TRBJ2-1|NA|TRBV5-5|NA
CASSRTEYNEQFF
TGTGCCAGCAGCCGTACAGAATACAATGAGCAGTTCTTC
>TRBJ1-1|NA|TRBV30|NA
CAWSVRGGTEAFF
TGTGCCTGGAGTGTACGGGGAGGCACTGAAGCTTTCTTT
>TRBJ1-2|NA|TRBV5-6|NA
CASSLRGTPNYGYTF
TGTGCCAGCAGCTTGCGAGGAACACCTAACTATGGCTACACCTTC
>TRBJ1-5|TRBD1|TRBV5-1|NA
CASSQTGGSNQPQHF
TGCGCCAGCAGCCAAACAGGGGGCAGCAATCAGCCCCAGCATTTT
>TRBJ1-1|NA|TRBV6-1|NA
CASGKDRNTEAFF
TGTGCCAGCGGTAAGGACAGGAACACTGAAGCTTTCTTT
>TRBJ2-1|TRBD2|TRBV9|few
CASSVIAGGLTSSYNEQFF
TGTGCCAGCAGCGTGATAGCGGGAGGTCTTACGAGCTCCTACAATGAGCAGTTCTTC
>TRBJ1-2|TRBD1|TRBV2|NA
CASSVQGGLGYTF
TGTGCCAGCAGTGTCCAGGGGGGTCTTGGCTACACCTTC
>TRBJ2-7|TRBD2|TRBV5-5|NA
CASSLVLAGVYEQYF
TGTGCCAGCAGCTTGGTACTAGCGGGGGTCTACGAGCAGTACTTC
>TRBJ1-4|TRBD1|TRBV5-4|NA
CASSSQGLVNEKLFF
TGTGCCAGCAGCTCACAGGGGCTAGTTAATGAAAAACTGTTTTTT
>TRBJ2-3|TRBD2|TRBV7-2|few
CASSLAGGGLGTDTQYF
TGTGCCAGCAGCCTAGCGGGGGGAGGGTTGGGCACAGATACGCAGTATTTT
>TRBJ1-1|TRBD1|TRBV18|few
CASSEQGALPQAFF
TGTGCCAGCTCAGAACAGGGGGCGCTTCCCCAAGCTTTCTTT
>TRBJ2-5|TRBD1|TRBV10-3|once
CATHPGQGLQETQYF
TGTGCCACCCACCCGGGACAGGGTCTCCAAGAGACCCAGTACTTC
>TRBJ2-1|NA|TRBV15|NA
CATSRDRRVNEQFF
TGTGCCACCAGCAGAGATAGGAGGGTCAATGAGCAGTTCTTC
>TRBJ1-5|TRBD1|TRBV28|NA
CASGTGTGFMSQPQHF
TGTGCCAGTGGTACCGGGACAGGGTTTATGAGTCAGCCCCAGCATTTT
>TRBJ2-7|TRBD1|TRBV7-8|NA
CASRLNRGHEQYF
TGTGCCAGCAGATTAAACAGGGGGCACGAGCAGTACTTC
>TRBJ2-5|TRBD2|TRBV5-1|NA
CASSPGLAGGSFRETQYF
TGCGCCAGCAGCCCGGGACTAGCGGGAGGGTCATTCAGGGAGACCCAGTACTTC
>TRBJ1-4|TRBD1|TRBV28|NA
CASSPYRDRNEKLFF
TGTGCCAGCAGCCCCTACCGGGACAGAAATGAAAAACTGTTTTTT
>TRBJ2-5|NA|TRBV28|NA
CASSRSSSQETQYF
TGTGCCAGCAGTAGGTCTAGCAGCCAAGAGACCCAGTACTTC
>TRBJ2-3|NA|TRBV29-1|NA
CSVPPSAADTQYF
TGCAGCGTTCCGCCCTCAGCAGCGGATACGCAGTATTTT
>TRBJ1-1|TRBD1|TRBV7-6|NA
CASSRTGEGGGEAFF
TGTGCCAGCAGCCGGACAGGGGAAGGAGGGGGTGAAGCTTTCTTT
>TRBJ1-1|TRBD1|TRBV10-3|NA
CAISERTGRTKAFF
TGTGCCATCAGTGAGCGGACAGGGCGGACTAAAGCTTTCTTT
>TRBJ2-7|NA|TRBV20-1|NA
CSARGQGTTIF
TGCAGTGCTAGAGGTCAGGGAACGACCATCTTC
>TRBJ2-1|TRBD1|TRBV6-1|once
CASSDLRTGLYNEQFF
TGTGCCAGCAGTGATCTTCGGACAGGGCTCTACAATGAGCAGTTCTTC
>TRBJ2-1|TRBD1|TRBV11-3|NA
CASSDRQGRYNEQFF
TGTGCCAGCAGCGACCGACAGGGGCGATACAATGAGCAGTTCTTC
>TRBJ1-1|NA|TRBV29-1|few
CSLNRNTEAFF
TGCAGCCTAAATCGGAACACTGAAGCTTTCTTT
>TRBJ1-4|TRBD1|TRBV5-4|few
CASSFGQGEIAYEKLFF
TGTGCCAGCAGCTTTGGACAGGGGGAGATCGCATATGAAAAACTGTTTTTT
>TRBJ1-3|NA|TRBV6-5|NA
CASRGSGNTIYF
TGTGCCAGTAGGGGCTCTGGAAACACCATATATTTT
>TRBJ2-1|TRBD2|TRBV2|NA
CASRLAGLYNEQFF
TGTGCCAGCAGATTAGCGGGGCTCTACAATGAGCAGTTCTTC
>TRBJ1-3|NA|TRBV9|NA
CASSERGNTIYF
TGTGCCAGCAGCGAGAGGGGAAACACCATATATTTT
>TRBJ2-1|NA|TRBV4-2|few
CASSQGNSYNEQFF
TGTGCCAGCAGCCAAGGTAACTCCTACAATGAGCAGTTCTTC
>TRBJ1-5|TRBD1|TRBV28|few
CASSPYIQGQGFVDQPQHF
TGTGCCAGCAGTCCCTACATACAGGGACAGGGATTCGTTGATCAGCCCCAGCATTTT
>TRBJ1-2|TRBD1|TRBV11-2|medium-sized
CASSLAVGTANYGYTF
TGTGCCAGCAGCTTAGCGGTTGGGACAGCGAACTATGGCTACACCTTC
>TRBJ1-2|NA|TRBV7-2|NA
CASSLGGSGKSNYGYTF
TGTGCCAGCAGCTTAGGCGGTTCGGGGAAGTCGAACTATGGCTACACCTTC
>TRBJ2-4|TRBD1|TRBV7-2|NA
CASSSTGTGLAKNIQYF
TGTGCCAGCAGCTCGACCGGGACAGGGCTAGCCAAAAACATTCAGTACTTC
>TRBJ2-5|NA|TRBV2|NA
CASSDRTSWETQYF
TGTGCCAGCAGTGATAGAACTAGCTGGGAGACCCAGTACTTC
>TRBJ2-7|NA|TRBV2|NA
CASSERRGRSYEQYF
TGTGCCAGCAGTGAAAGGCGGGGGCGTTCCTACGAGCAGTACTTC
>TRBJ1-3|NA|TRBV5-6|NA
CASSLALGAGNTIYF
TGTGCCAGCAGCTTGGCCTTGGGGGCCGGAAACACCATATATTTT
>TRBJ2-5|TRBD1|TRBV9|once
CASNSGTGNNQETQYF
TGTGCCAGCAACTCCGGGACAGGGAACAACCAAGAGACCCAGTACTTC
>TRBJ2-6|NA|TRBV5-6|NA
CASSLPGPGANVLTF
TGTGCCAGCAGCTTGCCAGGGCCTGGGGCCAACGTCCTGACTTTC
>TRBJ2-1|NA|TRBV30|NA
CAWTGGPYNEQFF
TGTGCCTGGACGGGCGGGCCCTACAATGAGCAGTTCTTC